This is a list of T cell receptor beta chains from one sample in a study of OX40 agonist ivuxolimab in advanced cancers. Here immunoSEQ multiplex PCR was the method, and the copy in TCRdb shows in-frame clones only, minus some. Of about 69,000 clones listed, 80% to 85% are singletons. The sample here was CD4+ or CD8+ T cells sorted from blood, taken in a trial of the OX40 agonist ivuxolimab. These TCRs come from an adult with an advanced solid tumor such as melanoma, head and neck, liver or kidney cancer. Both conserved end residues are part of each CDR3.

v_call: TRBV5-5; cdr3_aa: CASSSLSDRGPGSGYTF
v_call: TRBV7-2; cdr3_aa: CASSSDDRASTF
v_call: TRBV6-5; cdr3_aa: CASSGTSGNTIYF
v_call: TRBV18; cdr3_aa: CASSPPSIGRMFF
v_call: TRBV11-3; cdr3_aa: CASSLDLGTQYF
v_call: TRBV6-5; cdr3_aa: CASSPGLNSPLHF
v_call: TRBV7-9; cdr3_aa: CASSLGNQETQYF
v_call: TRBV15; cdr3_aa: CATSGSLGELFF
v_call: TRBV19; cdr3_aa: CASKMTSGVGNEQFF
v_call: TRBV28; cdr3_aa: CASRSNTGELFF
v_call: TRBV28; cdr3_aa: CASSSPQGGLYNEQFF
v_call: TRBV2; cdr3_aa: CASRPGTGDSPLHF
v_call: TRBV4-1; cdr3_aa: CASGLAGRTDTQYF
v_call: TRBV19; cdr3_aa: CASSIGRGSSNQPQHF